These T cell receptor beta chains were read from a single sample in a study of tumor-infiltrating lymphocytes in primary liver carcinoma. A single record per CDR3 protein comes from TCRdb applying MiXCR to the multiplex PCR reads. The sample has approximately 79,000 distinct CDR3 sequences, over 60% seen once. The sequencing input was liver tumor tissue from sampling region 4. Every receptor here comes from a man aged 40-49 years with primary liver carcinoma and hepatitis B virus infection. CDR3s include the opening cysteine and the closing phenylalanine or tryptophan. Each record gives: V gene, D gene, J gene, clone size, CDR3 DNA, CDR3 protein. A D gene is named only where the DNA matches it firmly. A row's size may be missing; if present it is once, few, many or a size class.

V: TRBV7-9
D: TRBD2
J: TRBJ2-3
size: many
DNA: TGTGCCAGCATCACCGGACTAGCGGGAACAGATACGCAGTATTTT
CDR3: CASITGLAGTDTQYF

V: TRBV7-3
D: -
J: TRBJ2-2
size: -
DNA: TGTGCCAGCAGCCCCCTTAGGGGGAATCCCGGGGAGCTGTTTTTT
CDR3: CASSPLRGNPGELFF

V: TRBV5-1
D: -
J: TRBJ2-7
size: many
DNA: TGCGCCAGCAGCCAGGTACCCGCCCGGGGCGACGAGCAGTACTTC
CDR3: CASSQVPARGDEQYF

V: TRBV11-2
D: TRBD1
J: TRBJ1-4
size: -
DNA: TGTGCCACAACCCACACCCGGGACAGGGGTGAAAAACTATTTTTC
CDR3: CATTHTRDRGEKLFF

V: TRBV11-2
D: TRBD2
J: TRBJ2-7
size: -
DNA: TGTGCCAGCAGCTTATCCGTTGGACTAGCGGGAGGGGGGTACCAGTACTTC
CDR3: CASSLSVGLAGGGYQYF

V: TRBV11-3
D: -
J: TRBJ1-1
size: -
DNA: TGTACTAGCACTTTCACACCCATGAACACTGAAGCTTTCTTT
CDR3: CTSTFTPMNTEAFF

V: TRBV11-2
D: TRBD2
J: TRBJ2-1
size: -
DNA: TGTGCCAGCAGCTTCTCCTGGGGGACTAGCGGGGGCAGGGAGCAGCCCTTC
CDR3: CASSFSWGTSGGREQPF

V: TRBV12-3/TRBV12-4
D: -
J: TRBJ1-1
size: many
DNA: TGTGCCAGCAGACTTACCCAGGCGGGAGCTTTCTTT
CDR3: CASRLTQAGAFF

V: TRBV4-1
D: -
J: TRBJ1-2
size: many
DNA: TGCGCCAGCAGCCAAGAAAGTATCCGAGGTTATGGCTACACCTTC
CDR3: CASSQESIRGYGYTF

V: TRBV6-1
D: TRBD1
J: TRBJ2-1
size: many
DNA: TGTGCCAGCAGCAACCCGGGACAGGGGTCCAATGAGCAGTTCTTC
CDR3: CASSNPGQGSNEQFF

V: TRBV6-5
D: -
J: TRBJ1-6
size: -
DNA: TGTGCCTACAGTTTACAGGGTAGCAATTCACCCCTCCACTTT
CDR3: CAYSLQGSNSPLHF

V: TRBV11-2
D: TRBD1
J: TRBJ2-3
size: -
DNA: TGTGCCAGCAGTTTAGGTCATTTCACAGGGGTCGCCACATATACGCAGTATTTT
CDR3: CASSLGHFTGVATYTQYF

V: TRBV6-1
D: -
J: TRBJ2-3
size: once
DNA: TGTGCCAGCAGTGAACAGGGCACGAGCACAGATACGCAGTATTTT
CDR3: CASSEQGTSTDTQYF

V: TRBV4-2
D: TRBD1
J: TRBJ2-7
size: -
DNA: TGTGCCAACAGCCAAGGTGACAGGGGTGTCTACGAACAGTACTTC
CDR3: CANSQGDRGVYEQYF

V: TRBV12-3/TRBV12-4
D: -
J: TRBJ1-5
size: -
DNA: TGTGTCAGCAGTGCAACAGTTAGCAATCAGCACCAGCATTTT
CDR3: CVSSATVSNQHQHF

V: TRBV6-1
D: -
J: TRBJ1-5
size: -
DNA: TGTACCAGCACCCCTTGGGGGAGCAATCAGGCCCAGCATTTT
CDR3: CTSTPWGSNQAQHF

V: TRBV5-1
D: -
J: TRBJ2-3
size: many
DNA: TGCGCCAGCAGCTCCAGCACAGATACGCAGTATTTT
CDR3: CASSSSTDTQYF

V: TRBV10-2
D: -
J: TRBJ2-5
size: -
DNA: TGCGCCAGCAGTGAGTCGGAAATGGGGGGAGGGACCCAGTACTTC
CDR3: CASSESEMGGGTQYF

V: TRBV7-9
D: TRBD2
J: TRBJ2-5
size: many
DNA: TGTGCCAGCAGCTTCCGGGATAGCGGGATGGAGGAGACCCAGTACTTC
CDR3: CASSFRDSGMEETQYF

V: TRBV11-2
D: -
J: TRBJ2-1
size: -
DNA: TGTGCCAGCAGTTCAGCGGACCATGGGAATGACCAGTTCTTC
CDR3: CASSSADHGNDQFF

V: TRBV11-1
D: TRBD2
J: TRBJ2-3
size: -
DNA: TGTGCCATCAGCCACGGGACTAGCACACAAGCAGATACGCAGTATTTT
CDR3: CAISHGTSTQADTQYF

V: TRBV5-4
D: TRBD1
J: TRBJ1-1
size: many
DNA: TGTGCCAGCAGCCTATCCGGGACAGGGTTGGCTGAAGCTTTCTTT
CDR3: CASSLSGTGLAEAFF

V: TRBV28
D: TRBD2
J: TRBJ2-5
size: -
DNA: TGTGCCAGCCGGGGGGGAGTAGCGGGAAAAGAGACCCAGTACTTC
CDR3: CASRGGVAGKETQYF

V: TRBV29-1
D: -
J: TRBJ2-3
size: once
DNA: TGCAGCGTTGATTCGGACGGGGATGGGCAGTATTTT
CDR3: CSVDSDGDGQYF

V: TRBV12-3/TRBV12-4
D: TRBD2
J: TRBJ2-7
size: -
DNA: TGTGTCAGCAGGAGTACTAGCGTCTCCTACGAGCAGTACTTC
CDR3: CVSRSTSVSYEQYF

V: TRBV6-6
D: TRBD2
J: TRBJ2-7
size: -
DNA: TGTGCCAGCTGTTACAAAGAGCGGGATGGCAACGACCAGTACTTC
CDR3: CASCYKERDGNDQYF

V: TRBV6-5
D: -
J: TRBJ2-2
size: many
DNA: TGTGCCAGCAGTGCATCTTTAGGGAACACCGGGGAGCTGTTTTTT
CDR3: CASSASLGNTGELFF

V: TRBV12-3/TRBV12-4
D: -
J: TRBJ2-1
size: many
DNA: TGTGCCAGCAGTTTATACCGCCTGACTGCGAGGGGTGAGCAGTTCTTC
CDR3: CASSLYRLTARGEQFF

V: TRBV4-1
D: TRBD1
J: TRBJ2-2
size: -
DNA: TGTGCCAGCAGCAAGGACAGGGGCGCCAACCCCGGGGAGCTGTTTTTT
CDR3: CASSKDRGANPGELFF

V: TRBV11-2
D: TRBD2
J: TRBJ2-1
size: -
DNA: TGTGCCAGCAACTTTCGACTAGCAGGAGGTTTCAATGAGCAGTTCTTT
CDR3: CASNFRLAGGFNEQFF

V: TRBV6-5
D: TRBD1
J: TRBJ2-7
size: -
DNA: TGTGACAGCTGTTACTGCGGACAGGGTGGAGAGCAGTACTTC
CDR3: CDSCYCGQGGEQYF

V: TRBV29-1
D: TRBD1
J: TRBJ2-7
size: -
DNA: TGCAGCGCACGAGAAGGGGGCAAGGGCTACGTGCAGTACTTC
CDR3: CSAREGGKGYVQYF

V: TRBV6-1
D: -
J: TRBJ2-1
size: -
DNA: TGTGCCAACAGTGAGGACATATACAATGAGCAGTTCTTC
CDR3: CANSEDIYNEQFF

V: TRBV11-1
D: TRBD2
J: TRBJ2-1
size: -
DNA: TGTGCCAGCAGCCTGGGACTAGCGGGAACCTCCTACAATGAGCAGTTCTTC
CDR3: CASSLGLAGTSYNEQFF

V: TRBV4-2
D: -
J: TRBJ1-4
size: -
DNA: TGTGCCAGCAACCAAGGCGACCAGGGAGGTGAAAGACTGTTTTTT
CDR3: CASNQGDQGGERLFF

V: TRBV28
D: -
J: TRBJ2-3
size: few
DNA: TGTGCCAGCAGTTTAGATCAACCCAGGGCAGATACGCAGTATTTT
CDR3: CASSLDQPRADTQYF

V: TRBV4-1
D: TRBD1
J: TRBJ2-1
size: -
DNA: TGCGCCAGCGGCCAGGACAGGGGCTCCTCGTCTGAGCAGCTCTTC
CDR3: CASGQDRGSSSEQLF